This entry lists 13 T cell receptor beta chains sequenced from one sample in a study of early T cells in non-severe SARS-CoV-2 infection. TCRdb re-derived calls from the 5' RACE reads in MiXCR, one entry per CDR3 protein. This table holds tens of thousands of distinct CDR3 sequences, roughly an eighth found once. Sample: whole blood. Receptors were obtained from an adult who was a healthcare worker with PCR-confirmed SARS-CoV-2 infection or an uninfected control (not recorded which).

This clonotype came up many times. This chain uses TRBV28 with TRBJ1-6; maybe TRBD1 (6 bases). Trimming took 4 bases from V and 14 from J, leaving 27 bases between them. Looked up from germline, CDR1 is MDHEN and CDR2 is SYDVKM. The CDR3 spans 17 residues. Here the CDR3 reads CASSWDTTDPIGMALHF. For the CDR3, the DNA is TGTGCCAGCAGTTGGGACACGACGGACCCGATTGGGATGGCCCTCCACTTT.

This clonotype was observed a handful of times. This chain connects TRBV12-3 or TRBV12-4 to TRBJ2-1; 9 nucleotides agree with TRBD2. The CDR3 totals 14 residues. J gave up 7 bases and V 1 base, and 2 bases lay outside the gene matches. The CDR3 spells CASSLVSGGNEQFF. CDR3 coding DNA: TGTGCCAGCAGTTTAGTCAGCGGGGGGAATGAGCAGTTCTTC.

This clonotype was seen a few times. CDR3 residues: CASSLGSVSYGELFF. The CDR3 nucleotides read TGCGCCAGCAGCTTGGGGTCAGTTTCCTACGGGGAGCTGTTTTTT. V and J are TRBV5-1 and TRBJ2-2; D remains ambiguous. The ends were cut back, 0 bases at V and 7 bases at J, with 13 bases in the middle. The CDR3 spans 15 residues. Germline CDR1 reads SGHRS; CDR2 reads YFSETQ.

The rearrangement links TRBV21-1 to TRBJ1-2; the tabulated D call, TRBD1, remains unverified against the DNA. TRBV21-1 is listed as a pseudogene. The CDR3 runs 13 residues. CDR3 region: CASTLDRHYGYTF. The DNA for the CDR3 is TGTGCCAGCACGCTGGACAGGCATTATGGCTACACCTTC.

This clonotype was detected ten times or more. DNA of the CDR3: TGCAGCGTGCGAAACTACAATGAGCAGTTCTTC. This sequence encodes CSVRNYNEQFF. The chain joins TRBV29-1 to TRBJ2-1; no firm D call. Germline V lookup: CDR1 SQVTM, CDR2 ANQGSEA. The germline V and J ends were trimmed by 6 bases and 3 bases, with 6 bases remaining between them. CDR3 length: 11 amino acids.

This clonotype has more than one count but fewer than ten. V is TRBV7-9 and J is TRBJ1-5; 8 nucleotides agree with TRBD1. The junction had 3 bases not matched to a gene; V was cut back by 4 bases and J by 10 bases. The CDR3 runs 12 residues. Germline CDR1 is SEHNR and CDR2 is FQNEAQ (reference sequence). CDR3: CASSSDRGPQHF. CDR3 coding DNA: TGTGCCAGCAGCTCAGACAGGGGACCCCAGCATTTT.

In this sample, this clonotype turned up many times. The chain links TRBV2 to TRBJ2-5; D is perhaps TRBD1 (5 bases). Germline CDR1 reads SNHLY; CDR2 reads FYNNEI. This CDR3 is built from 14 residues. The germline V and J ends were trimmed by 3 bases and 5 bases, with 13 bases remaining between them. CDR3 amino acids: CASSEQGKVETQYF. CDR3 nucleotide sequence: TGTGCCAGCAGTGAGCAGGGAAAGGTGGAGACCCAGTACTTC.

In this sample, this clonotype turned up many times. V gene TRBV7-9 combines with J gene TRBJ1-1; D not resolved. Germline CDR1 SEHNR, CDR2 FQNEAQ (reference sequence). This CDR3 region has 12 residues. The ends were cut back, 4 bases at V and 5 bases at J, with 8 bases in the middle. DNA for the CDR3: TGTGCCAGCAGCTCCCGGGCTACTGAAGCTTTCTTT. Its protein is CASSSRATEAFF.

This clonotype was observed at least ten times. The chain couples TRBV28 to TRBJ2-5; D is undetermined. This CDR3 is built from 15 residues. Trimming removed 3 bases at V and 2 bases at J, with 13 bases between. Germline values: CDR1 MDHEN, CDR2 SYDVKM. CDR3 loop: CASSFPGRMQETQYF. The CDR3 coding sequence is TGTGCCAGCAGTTTCCCGGGCAGGATGCAAGAGACCCAGTACTTC. The complete variable domain, with remaining parts taken from reference TRBV28 and TRBJ2-5, reads DVKVTQSSRYLVKRTGEKVFLECVQDMDHENMFWYRQDPGLGLRLIYFSYDVKMKEKGDIPEGYSVSREKKERFSLILESASTNQTSMYLCASSFPGRMQETQYFGPGTRLLVL.

V is TRBV5-1 and J is TRBJ2-7; 10 nucleotides agree with TRBD1. The germline V gene encodes CDR1 SGHRS and CDR2 YFSETQ. V lost 2 bases and J lost 5; bases outside the gene matches: 4. The CDR3 covers 14 residues. The DNA of the CDR3 is TGCGCCAGCAGCTTCAGACAGGGGGCTGACGAGCAGTACTTC. Residues: CASSFRQGADEQYF.

Many counts were recorded for this clonotype. The CDR3 nucleotides read TGTGCCAGCAGCTCTCTTCTAGGGGAGACCCAGTACTTC. Protein: CASSSLLGETQYF. The chain is built from TRBV7-2 and TRBJ2-5; D not certain. The V end lost 4 bases, the J end lost 5 bases, and 11 bases lay between the germline ends. CDR1 is SGHTA, CDR2 FQGNSA, per germline. The CDR3 contains 13 residues.

This clonotype came up many times. This chain connects TRBV29-1 to TRBJ2-1; 7 nucleotides line up with TRBD2. CDR1 is SQVTM, CDR2 ANQGSEA, per germline. The CDR3 loop spans 14 amino acids. With 7 bases clipped from V and 10 bases from J, the junction kept 16 bases outside the gene matches. CDR3 region: CSAKSGAATTEQFF. CDR3 nucleotides: TGCAGCGCTAAAAGCGGGGCGGCGACAACGGAGCAGTTCTTC.

This clonotype was observed many times. The chain uses TRBV30 and TRBJ2-3; D tentatively fits TRBD1 or TRBD2 (7 bases each). V lost 5 bases, J lost 4 bases, and 10 bases lay in between. Germline CDR1 and CDR2: GTSNPN and SVGIG (reference sequence). This CDR3 is built from 12 residues. Here the CDR3 DNA reads TGTGCCTGGTCAGGGGGGGCAGATACGCAGTATTTT. It encodes CAWSGGADTQYF.